Below are 7 T cell receptor beta chains sequenced from a single sample in a study of vaccination effects on CD4 cells after COVID-19. Ahead of sequencing, the ViraFEST assay grew antigen-specific CD4+ T cells using viral peptide pools. The authors isolated CD4+ T cells after about eleven days of culture. Sometime from March through December 2020, the person acquired a SARS-CoV-2 infection that PCR confirmed. The cohort was immunized with two doses of either the BNT162b2 or mRNA-1273 vaccine. Their antigen targets remain unknown. Using immunoSEQ multiplex PCR, the repertoire was profiled, and TCRdb retains in-frame clones only, with some absent. This table holds under 15,000 clones, 80% found once. The input for sequencing was CD4+ T cells from PBMCs cultured with SARS-CoV-2 spike peptides, taken after COVID-19 vaccination. The receptor source for this set is a human donor who had a prior SARS-CoV-2 infection.

J is TRBJ2-1 and V is TRBV2; 8 nucleotides match TRBD1. V lost 4 bases and J lost 2; bases outside the gene matches: 1. The germline gives CDR1 SNHLY, CDR2 FYNNEI. CDR3 length: 14 amino acids. CDR3 protein: CASSAQGAYNEQFF. As DNA, the CDR3 is TGTGCCAGCAGTGCACAGGGGGCCTACAATGAGCAGTTCTTC.

The V gene is TRBV6-5, the J gene TRBJ1-1; 7 bases fit TRBD1. With V trimmed by 6 bases and J by 1 base, 5 bases remained unmatched. Germline-derived CDR1 and CDR2 are MNHEY and SVGAGI. There are 14 residues in the CDR3. The CDR3 region has the DNA TGTGCCAGCAGCTACAGGGGAAAGAACACTGAAGCTTTCTTT. Its translation is CASSYRGKNTEAFF.

V and J are TRBV2 and TRBJ1-6; D not certain. The germline V gene has CDR1 SNHLY and CDR2 FYNNEI. Trimming pared 4 bases from V and 2 bases from J, leaving 21 bases between. The CDR3 runs 19 residues. The CDR3 loop is CASSVPRTLPSTYNSPLHF. The CDR3 bases are TGTGCCAGCAGTGTCCCGAGGACGTTACCCTCTACCTATAATTCACCCCTCCACTTT.

This sequence joins TRBV4-1 and TRBJ1-2, with TRBD1 as a possible D gene (6 bases). V gave up 4 bases and J gave up 0 bases, with 12 bases separating them. CDR3 size: 15 residues. Per the germline V gene, CDR1 is MGHRA and CDR2 is YSYEKL. The CDR3 sequence: CASSPSRGTNYGYTF. The CDR3 DNA sequence: TGCGCCAGCAGCCCCAGCAGGGGAACTAACTATGGCTACACCTTC.

This clone was seen a handful of times. This chain's CDR3 is CASSQGAVNSYNEQFF. The DNA for the CDR3 is TGCGCCAGCAGCCAAGGAGCTGTCAATTCCTACAATGAGCAGTTCTTC. V gene TRBV4-1 combines with J gene TRBJ2-1; D is undetermined. Looked up from germline, CDR1 is MGHRA and CDR2 is YSYEKL. V lost 1 base and J lost 1, with 11 bases in between. This CDR3 spans 16 amino acids.

The V gene is TRBV11-2, the J gene TRBJ1-5; D unresolved. The length of the CDR3 is 16 residues. Germline CDR1 reads SGHAT; CDR2 reads FQNNGV. Trimming took off 4 bases at V and 0 bases at J, with 13 bases between the two ends. The CDR3, as DNA: TGTGCCAGCAGCTACGCCGGGCAGTATAGCAATCAGCCCCAGCATTTT. Its protein product is CASSYAGQYSNQPQHF.

The V and J genes are TRBV9 and TRBJ2-1; D is unclear. The length of the CDR3 is 15 residues. Trimming stripped 0 bases from V and 6 bases from J, with 13 bases between. Per germline, CDR1 SGDLS and CDR2 YYNGEE. The CDR3 DNA reads TGTGCCAGCAGCGTAGGGCTGCGACACATCAATGAGCAGTTCTTC. Translation: CASSVGLRHINEQFF.